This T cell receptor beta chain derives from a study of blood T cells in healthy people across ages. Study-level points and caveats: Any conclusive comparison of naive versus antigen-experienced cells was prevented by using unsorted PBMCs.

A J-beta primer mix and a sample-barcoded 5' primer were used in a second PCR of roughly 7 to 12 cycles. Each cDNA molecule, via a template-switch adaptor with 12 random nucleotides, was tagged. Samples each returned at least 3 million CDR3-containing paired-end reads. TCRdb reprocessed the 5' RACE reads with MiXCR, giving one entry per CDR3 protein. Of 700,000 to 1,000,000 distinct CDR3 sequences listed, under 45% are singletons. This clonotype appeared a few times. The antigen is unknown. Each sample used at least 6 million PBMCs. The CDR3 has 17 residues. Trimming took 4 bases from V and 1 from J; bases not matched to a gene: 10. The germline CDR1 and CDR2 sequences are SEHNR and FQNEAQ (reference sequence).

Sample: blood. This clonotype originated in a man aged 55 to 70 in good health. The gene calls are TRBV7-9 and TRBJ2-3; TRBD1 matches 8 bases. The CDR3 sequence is CASSSTPTGVGTDTQYF. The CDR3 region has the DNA TGTGCCAGCAGCTCCACACCGACAGGGGTGGGCACAGATACGCAGTATTTT.